The 12 T cell receptor beta chains in this list originate from one sample, sequenced in a study of blood T cell repertoires in COVID-19. Using immunoSEQ multiplex PCR, the repertoire was profiled, and TCRdb retains in-frame clones only, with some absent. The table shows nearly 300,000 clones, with roughly 86% occurring only once. Specimen: PBMCs or T cells enriched from blood (not recorded which). Every receptor here comes from a woman aged 45-59 years who had been exposed to COVID-19.

The rearrangement uses TRBV7-2 and TRBJ1-1; TRBD1 matches 7 bases. Germline assignment: CDR1 SGHTA and CDR2 FQGNSA. The CDR3 is 17 residues long. V shed 5 bases, J shed 2 bases, and the junction held 14 bases outside the gene matches. The CDR3 loop is CASSRGQAVLSNTEAFF. The CDR3 DNA reads as TGTGCCAGCAGCAGAGGACAGGCCGTACTCTCCAACACTGAAGCTTTCTTT.

This clone was seen only once. The chain has TRBV19 and TRBJ2-7; 8 bases are a match to TRBD2. Germline-derived CDR1 and CDR2 are LNHDA and SQIVND (reference sequence). With 4 bases clipped from V and 2 bases from J, the junction kept 10 bases outside the gene matches. CDR3 length: 16 amino acids. The CDR3 DNA reads TGTGCCAGTAGTAGCCGGGGCGGGGGGCCTACCTACGAGCAGTACTTC. This codes for CASSSRGGGPTYEQYF. Based on the CDR3 plus reference TRBV19 and TRBJ2-7, the full variable domain is DGGITQSPKYLFRKEGQNVTLSCEQNLNHDAMYWYRQDPGQGLRLIYYSQIVNDFQKGDIAEGYSVSREKKESFPLTVTSAQKNPTAFYLCASSSRGGGPTYEQYFGPGTRLTVT.

The J gene is TRBJ1-2, the V gene TRBV7-8, with TRBD1 matching 7 bases. Trimming cost V 5 bases and J 4 bases; bases outside gene matches: 4. The CDR3 contains 13 residues. Germline V lookup: CDR1 SGHVS, CDR2 FQNEAQ. The CDR3 coding sequence is TGTGCCAGCAGCCCGGGACAGAGCTATGGCTACACCTTC. Amino acids: CASSPGQSYGYTF.

There are a few counts of this clone. The chain joins TRBV4-2 to TRBJ2-7; TRBD1 matches 7 bases. Germline V gene sequence: CDR1 LGHNA, CDR2 YNFKEQ. Germline trimming cut 1 base from V and 6 bases from J; bases unmatched to any gene: 6. The CDR3 spans 14 residues. CDR3 sequence (DNA): TGTGCCAGCAGCCAAGCAGGGGGTTCCGGCGAGCAGTACTTC. Its protein is CASSQAGGSGEQYF.

This clone appeared once. The chain employs TRBV19 and TRBJ2-1; D is unclear. The CDR3 sequence is 12 residues long. Trimming pared 5 bases from V and 4 bases from J, leaving 6 bases between. Germline V CDR1 and CDR2: LNHDA, SQIVND (reference sequence). The CDR3 reads CASSSYYNEQFF. The CDR3 DNA sequence: TGTGCCAGTAGTTCCTATTACAATGAGCAGTTCTTC.

The table lists this clone with a few counts. The chain uses TRBV28 and TRBJ1-2; the match to TRBD1 covers 8 bases. This CDR3 is built from 13 residues. Germline V gene data show CDR1 as MDHEN and CDR2 as SYDVKM. V gave up 5 bases and J gave up 7 bases; unmatched junction bases: 6. In DNA form, the CDR3 reads TGTGCCAGCAGTCAAGACAGGGGTGGTGGCTACACCTTC. Its protein product is CASSQDRGGGYTF.

The chain is built from TRBV6-1 and TRBJ1-5, with D possibly being TRBD1 (6 bases). The CDR3 spans 15 residues. CDR1 and CDR2 from the germline V gene are MNHNS and SASEGT. The ends were cut back, 2 bases at V and 6 bases at J, with 14 bases in the middle. The CDR3 sequence: CASSERGGASQPQHF. Here the CDR3 DNA reads TGTGCCAGCAGTGAACGGGGGGGGGCCAGTCAGCCCCAGCATTTT.

CDR3 protein: CASSYRLARNNEQFF. CDR3 nucleotide sequence: TGTGCCAGCAGCTATAGACTAGCGAGGAACAATGAGCAGTTCTTC. The chain links TRBV5-5 to TRBJ2-1; 8 bases map to TRBD2. This CDR3 region has 15 residues. Germline assignment: CDR1 SGHKS and CDR2 YYEKEE (reference sequence). The trim removed 3 bases at V and 5 bases at J, leaving 7 bases unmatched.

This clone has just a few counts. The chain carries TRBV5-5 and TRBJ2-7; TRBD2 might be the D (6 bases). Deletions cut 5 bases from V and 3 bases from J, with 12 bases between. CDR1 is SGHKS and CDR2 is YYEKEE in the germline V gene (reference sequence). The CDR3 has 13 amino acids. CDR3 residues: CASRVPGLYEQYF. The DNA of the CDR3 is TGTGCCAGCAGAGTCCCGGGACTCTACGAGCAGTACTTC. Filled out from reference TRBV5-5 and TRBJ2-7, the complete variable domain reads DAGVTQSPTHLIKTRGQQVTLRCSPISGHKSVSWYQQVLGQGPQFIFQYYEKEERGRGNFPDRFSARQFPNYSSELNVNALLLGDSALYLCASRVPGLYEQYFGPGTRLTVT.

CDR3 protein: CASSLASGGHSYEQYF. The CDR3 DNA sequence: TGCGCCAGCAGCTTGGCCTCAGGGGGCCACTCCTACGAGCAGTACTTC. This chain links TRBV5-1 with TRBJ2-7, with 8 nucleotides matching TRBD1. With V trimmed by 0 bases and J by 0 bases, 5 bases remained unmatched. From germline, CDR1 is SGHRS and CDR2 YFSETQ. The CDR3 spans 16 residues.

The chain links TRBV6-5 to TRBJ2-7, with 12 bases identical to TRBD1. The CDR3 totals 15 residues. Germline V gene sequence: CDR1 MNHEY, CDR2 SVGAGI. V shed 4 bases, J shed 6 bases, and the junction held 7 bases outside the gene matches. For the CDR3, the DNA is TGTGCCAGCAGTTCAGGGACAGGGGGCATTTTCGAGCAGTACTTC. Its translation is CASSSGTGGIFEQYF.

This clone was counted between two and nine times. This rearrangement joins TRBV5-1 to TRBJ2-2; 12 bases match TRBD2. Per germline, CDR1 SGHRS and CDR2 YFSETQ. The CDR3 length is 19 residues. The J segment lost 5 bases and the V segment lost 0 bases, leaving 11 bases of the junction unmatched. The CDR3 region has the DNA TGCGCCAGCAGCTTGGCCATTGCAACACTAGCGGGGGGAACCGGGGAGCTGTTTTTT. It specifies CASSLAIATLAGGTGELFF.